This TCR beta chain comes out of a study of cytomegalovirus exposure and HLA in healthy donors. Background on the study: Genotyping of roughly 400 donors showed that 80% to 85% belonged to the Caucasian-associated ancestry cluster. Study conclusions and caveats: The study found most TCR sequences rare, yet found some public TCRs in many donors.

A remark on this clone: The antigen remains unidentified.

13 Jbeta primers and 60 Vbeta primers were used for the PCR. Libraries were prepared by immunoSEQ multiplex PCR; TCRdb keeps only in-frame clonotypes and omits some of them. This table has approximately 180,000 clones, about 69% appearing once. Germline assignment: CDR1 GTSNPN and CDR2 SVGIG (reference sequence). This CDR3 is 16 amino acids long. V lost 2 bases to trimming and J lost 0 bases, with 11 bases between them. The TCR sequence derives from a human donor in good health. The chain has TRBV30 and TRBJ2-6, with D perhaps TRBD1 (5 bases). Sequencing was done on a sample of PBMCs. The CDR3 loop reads CAWSWTPNSGANVLTF. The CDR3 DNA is TGTGCCTGGAGTTGGACACCAAACTCTGGGGCCAACGTCCTGACTTTC.